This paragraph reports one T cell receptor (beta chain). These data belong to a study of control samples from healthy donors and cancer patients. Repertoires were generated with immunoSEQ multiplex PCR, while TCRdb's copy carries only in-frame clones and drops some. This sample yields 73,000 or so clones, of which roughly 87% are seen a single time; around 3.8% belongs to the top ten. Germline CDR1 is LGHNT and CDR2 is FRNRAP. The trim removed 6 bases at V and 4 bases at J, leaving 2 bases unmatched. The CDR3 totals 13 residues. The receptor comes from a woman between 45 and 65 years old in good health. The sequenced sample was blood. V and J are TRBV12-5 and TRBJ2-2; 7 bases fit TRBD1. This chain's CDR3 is CASGRDSTGELFF. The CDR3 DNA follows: TGTGCTAGTGGCCGGGACAGCACCGGGGAGCTGTTTTTT.